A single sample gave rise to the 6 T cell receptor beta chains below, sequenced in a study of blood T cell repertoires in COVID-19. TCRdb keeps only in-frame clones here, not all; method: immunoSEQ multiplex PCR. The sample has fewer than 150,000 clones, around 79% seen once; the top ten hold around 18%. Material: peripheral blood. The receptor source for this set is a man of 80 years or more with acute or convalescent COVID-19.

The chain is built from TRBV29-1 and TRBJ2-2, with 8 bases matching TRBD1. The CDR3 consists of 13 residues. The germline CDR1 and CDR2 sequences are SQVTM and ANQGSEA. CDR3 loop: CTLDRVNTGELFF. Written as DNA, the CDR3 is TGCACCCTGGACAGGGTGAACACCGGGGAGCTGTTTTTT.

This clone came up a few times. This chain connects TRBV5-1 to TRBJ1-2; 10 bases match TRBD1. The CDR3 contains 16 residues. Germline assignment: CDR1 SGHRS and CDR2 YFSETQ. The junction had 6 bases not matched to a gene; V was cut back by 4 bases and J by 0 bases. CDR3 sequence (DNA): TGCGCCAGCAGCCGGGGACAGGGGCCCACTAACTATGGCTACACCTTC. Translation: CASSRGQGPTNYGYTF.

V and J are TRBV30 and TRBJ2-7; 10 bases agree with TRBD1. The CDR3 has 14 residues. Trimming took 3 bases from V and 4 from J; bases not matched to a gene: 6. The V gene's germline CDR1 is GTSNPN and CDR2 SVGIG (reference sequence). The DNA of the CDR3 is TGTGCCTGGAGCCGGGGGGACAGGGGTTACGAGCAGTACTTC. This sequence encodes CAWSRGDRGYEQYF.

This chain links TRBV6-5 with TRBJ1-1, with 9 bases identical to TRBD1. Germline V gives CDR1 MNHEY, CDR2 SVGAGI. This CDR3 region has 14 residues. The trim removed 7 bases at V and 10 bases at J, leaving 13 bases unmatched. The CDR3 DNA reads TGTGCCAGCACTCTTGACTCCGGGACAGGGATAGCTTTCTTT. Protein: CASTLDSGTGIAFF.

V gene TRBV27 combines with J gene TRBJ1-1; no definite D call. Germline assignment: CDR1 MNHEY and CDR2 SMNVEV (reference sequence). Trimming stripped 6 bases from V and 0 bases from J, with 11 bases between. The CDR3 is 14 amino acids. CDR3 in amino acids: CASRIGQVNTEAFF. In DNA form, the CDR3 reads TGTGCCAGCAGAATTGGGCAGGTGAACACTGAAGCTTTCTTT.

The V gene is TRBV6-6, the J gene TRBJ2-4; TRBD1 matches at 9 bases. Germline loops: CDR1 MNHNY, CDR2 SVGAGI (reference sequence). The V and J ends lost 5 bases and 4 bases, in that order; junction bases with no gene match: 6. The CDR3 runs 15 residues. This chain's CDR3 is CASSDPGTGKNIQYF. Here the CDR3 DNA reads TGTGCCAGCAGTGACCCCGGGACAGGGAAAAACATTCAGTACTTC.